A single sample gave rise to the 5 T cell receptor beta chains below, sequenced in a study of identical twins. TCRdb reprocessed the 5' RACE reads via MiXCR and lists one record per CDR3 protein. The repertoire has roughly 720,000 distinct CDR3 sequences, 18% of them found once; the top ten carry 10% to 15%. This sample was also put to use in a study of T cells expressing NK-cell markers.

Sequencing was done on a sample of PBMCs. These receptors all come from a woman aged 18-29 years in good health.

V gene TRBV18 combines with J gene TRBJ2-7; D not resolved. There are 12 residues in the CDR3. Trimming shortened V by 3 bases and J by 5 bases, and 8 bases separated the two germline ends. CDR1 and CDR2 from the germline V gene are KGHSH and LQKENI. The CDR3 DNA is TGTGCCAGCTCACCTTCGTCAAACGAGCAGTACTTC. Protein sequence: CASSPSSNEQYF.

This rearrangement joins TRBV5-6 to TRBJ1-1; 8 bases are shared with TRBD1. With 4 bases clipped from V and 5 bases from J, the junction kept 7 bases outside the gene matches. The CDR3 is 14 residues long. CDR1 and CDR2 from the germline V gene are SGHDT and YYEEEE. This CDR3 is CASSDRQGWTEAFF. As DNA, the CDR3 is TGTGCCAGCAGCGATCGACAGGGGTGGACTGAAGCTTTCTTT.

The CDR3 DNA follows: TGTGCCAGCAGCGGGACTAGCGGGGCGGCGAACACCGGGGAGCTGTTTTTT. Translating gives CASSGTSGAANTGELFF. The chain is built from TRBV2 and TRBJ2-2; 13 positions match TRBD2. Losses at the gene ends were 6 bases for V and 0 bases for J; bases not matched to a gene: 4. Germline V gene data show CDR1 as SNHLY and CDR2 as FYNNEI. The length of the CDR3 is 17 residues.

In regard to this clonotype: A read error is possible here, since a much larger clone lies one base away. The chain recombines TRBV12-3 or TRBV12-4 with TRBJ1-2; no clear D. The CDR3 is 11 residues long. Trimming shortened V by 3 bases and J by 9 bases, and 8 bases separated the two germline ends. The CDR3 DNA is TGTGCCAGCAGTTTCGGGGATAGCTACACCTTC. It codes for CASSFGDSYTF.

This clonotype was picked up a small number of times. The CDR3 sequence: CASSFGAGYEQYF. As DNA, the CDR3 is TGTGCCAGCAGCTTTGGGGCGGGCTACGAGCAGTACTTC. This chain links TRBV7-2 with TRBJ2-7; D may match TRBD1 or TRBD2 (5 bases each). V gave up 3 bases and J gave up 3 bases, with 9 bases separating them. The V gene's germline CDR1 is SGHTA and CDR2 FQGNSA. The CDR3 consists of 13 residues.